These 14 T cell receptor beta chains came from one sample sequenced in a study of blood T cell repertoires in COVID-19. Clones were read by immunoSEQ multiplex PCR, and TCRdb kept only the in-frame ones, dropping some. The sample records some 100,000 clones, approximately 90% being singletons. The material sequenced was peripheral blood. These receptors originate from a man aged 45-65 years with acute or convalescent COVID-19.

This chain uses TRBV24-1 with TRBJ2-7; TRBD2 is a possible D gene (5 bases). This CDR3 comprises 13 residues. CDR1 KGHDR and CDR2 SFDVKD come from the germline V gene. V was shortened by 6 bases and J by 2 bases, with 10 bases between the two germline ends. The CDR3 is CATSLTGTYEQYF. The CDR3 DNA reads as TGTGCCACCAGTCTTACCGGGACCTACGAGCAGTACTTC.

The chain uses TRBV5-1 and TRBJ2-7; TRBD1 matches 9 bases. Per germline, CDR1 SGHRS and CDR2 YFSETQ. The CDR3 spans 15 residues. The trim removed 4 bases at V and 4 bases at J, leaving 9 bases unmatched. This CDR3 reads CASSVTGGAGYEQYF. CDR3 sequence (DNA): TGCGCCAGCAGCGTTACAGGGGGCGCGGGGTACGAGCAGTACTTC.

J is TRBJ2-1 and V is TRBV9; tentatively, D is TRBD1 (6 bases). CDR1 and CDR2 (germline): SGDLS, YYNGEE. Trimming pared 3 bases from V and 10 bases from J, leaving 14 bases between. The CDR3 length is 13 residues. CDR3 sequence (DNA): TGTGCCAGCAGCGACCGACAGAGGGGGGAGCAGTTCTTC. The encoded protein is CASSDRQRGEQFF.

In this sample, this clone turned up once. The chain employs TRBV6-4 and TRBJ1-6; 11 positions agree with TRBD1. Trimming removed 6 bases from V and 9 bases from J; junction bases left unmatched: 4. The length of the CDR3 is 14 residues. Per germline, CDR1 MRHNA and CDR2 SNTAGT. The CDR3 DNA follows: TGTGCCAGCAGGGCCGGGACAGGGGGTTCACCCCTCCACTTT. This sequence encodes CASRAGTGGSPLHF.

The chain combines TRBV27 with TRBJ1-2; a weak D match, TRBD1 (6 bases). Germline CDR1 is MNHEY and CDR2 is SMNVEV (reference sequence). Trimming left V 5 bases short and J 6 bases short, with 19 bases between. CDR3 size: 15 residues. CDR3 amino acids: CASSPPAGRGDGYTF. The CDR3, as DNA: TGTGCCAGCAGTCCCCCAGCGGGGAGGGGGGATGGCTACACCTTC.

This chain joins TRBV20-1 and TRBJ2-1; a weak D match, TRBD2 (5 bases). Trimming left V 3 bases short and J 7 bases short, with 16 bases between. CDR1 and CDR2 from the germline V gene are DFQATT and SNEGSKA (reference sequence). This CDR3 has 14 amino acids. CDR3 in DNA: TGCAGTGCTAGTCCGGGCGGGCTCTGGAATGAGCAGTTCTTC. Translating it yields CSASPGGLWNEQFF.

The chain has TRBV2 and TRBJ1-3; D might be TRBD1 (6 bases). CDR3 length: 12 amino acids. V was clipped by 3 bases and J by 8 bases, with 8 bases between them. The germline V gene encodes CDR1 SNHLY and CDR2 FYNNEI. The CDR3 region has the DNA TGTGCCAGCAGTGAGAGGGGGTACACCATATATTTT. This sequence encodes CASSERGYTIYF.

V gene TRBV29-1 combines with J gene TRBJ1-1; tentative D call: TRBD1 (6 bases). The V gene lost 8 bases and the J gene lost 0 bases, with 13 bases spanning the gap. From germline, CDR1 is SQVTM and CDR2 ANQGSEA. The CDR3 runs to 13 residues. CDR3 residues: CSSMTGMNTEAFF. CDR3 coding DNA: TGCAGCTCGATGACAGGAATGAACACTGAAGCTTTCTTT. Full variable domain (outside the CDR3, taken from reference TRBV29-1 and TRBJ1-1): SAVISQKPSRDICQRGTSLTIQCQVDSQVTMMFWYRQQPGQSLTLIATANQGSEATYESGFVIDKFPISRPNLTFSTLTVSNMSPEDSSIYLCSSMTGMNTEAFFGQGTRLTVV.

The rearrangement links TRBV28 to TRBJ1-6, with 8 bases matching TRBD1. The germline V gene encodes CDR1 MDHEN and CDR2 SYDVKM. This CDR3 spans 16 amino acids. V gave up 4 bases and J gave up 6 bases; unmatched junction bases: 8. The CDR3 nucleotides read TGTGCCAGCAGTTCGCCGACAGGGGTCTCTAATTCACCCCTCCACTTT. Its protein is CASSSPTGVSNSPLHF.

The V call is TRBV12-3 or TRBV12-4, the J call TRBJ1-6; D gene uncertain. This CDR3 has 13 amino acids. V dropped 3 bases and J dropped 9 bases, with 9 bases sitting between them. This CDR3 reads CASSFQSVSPLHF. The CDR3 nucleotides are TGTGCCAGCAGTTTCCAGTCTGTTTCACCCCTCCACTTT.

V and J are TRBV2 and TRBJ1-2; weak D call: TRBD1 (6 bases). This CDR3 comprises 15 residues. V was shortened by 5 bases and J by 7 bases, with 20 bases between the two germline ends. From germline, CDR1 is SNHLY and CDR2 FYNNEI. The CDR3 reads CASSTRGQTPVGYTF. CDR3 bases: TGTGCCAGCAGTACCCGCGGACAGACTCCAGTTGGCTACACCTTC. Based on the CDR3 plus reference TRBV2 and TRBJ1-2, the full variable domain is EPEVTQTPSHQVTQMGQEVILRCVPISNHLYFYWYRQILGQKVEFLVSFYNNEISEKSEIFDDQFSVERPDGSNFTLKIRSTKLEDSAMYFCASSTRGQTPVGYTFGSGTRLTVV.

The rearrangement links TRBV6-2 or TRBV6-3 to TRBJ2-1, with 10 bases identical to TRBD2. The junction had 15 bases not matched to a gene; V was cut back by 6 bases and J by 7 bases. The CDR3 is 17 residues long. Germline V lookup: CDR1 MNHEY, CDR2 SVGEGT. CDR3 sequence: CASSPATSGAGGNEQFF. The CDR3, as DNA: TGTGCCAGCAGCCCTGCTACTAGCGGGGCGGGAGGAAATGAGCAGTTCTTC.

V gene TRBV7-8 combines with J gene TRBJ1-1; D may be TRBD1 (5 bases). The CDR3 extends over 14 amino acids. Trimming took 5 bases from V and 2 from J, leaving 12 bases between them. The germline V gene has CDR1 SGHVS and CDR2 FQNEAQ. CDR3 DNA: TGTGCCAGCAGCCCGACAGAATTTAACACTGAAGCTTTCTTT. It is translated as CASSPTEFNTEAFF.

The V call is TRBV5-1, the J call TRBJ2-7, with D possibly being TRBD2 (6 bases). The CDR3 is made up of 13 amino acids. The germline CDR1 and CDR2 sequences are SGHRS and YFSETQ. Trimming shortened V by 7 bases and J by 2 bases, and 13 bases separated the two germline ends. The CDR3 spells CASGRQKTYEQYF. The CDR3 region has the DNA TGCGCCAGCGGGAGGCAAAAAACCTACGAGCAGTACTTC. Using reference TRBV5-1 and TRBJ2-7 for the parts outside the CDR3, the full variable domain is KAGVTQTPRYLIKTRGQQVTLSCSPISGHRSVSWYQQTPGQGLQFLFEYFSETQRNKGNFPGRFSGRQFSNSRSEMNVSTLELGDSALYLCASGRQKTYEQYFGPGTRLTVT.